Each of the 26 T cell receptor beta chains below was sequenced from the same sample in a study of blood T cell repertoires in COVID-19. TCRdb keeps only in-frame clones here, not all; method: immunoSEQ multiplex PCR. Found here are about 87,000 clones, 70% to 85% of them singletons; the top ten hold 3.5% to 4.5%. The source material was peripheral blood. Receptors were obtained from a woman in her forties or fifties with acute or convalescent COVID-19.

The V call is TRBV6-1, the J call TRBJ1-5; D gene uncertain. The germline V and J ends were trimmed by 1 base and 0 bases, with 10 bases remaining between them. Germline V gives CDR1 MNHNS, CDR2 SASEGT. The CDR3 length is 16 residues. The CDR3 region has the DNA TGTGCCAGCAGTGAAGGCTCAGGCTATAGCAATCAGCCCCAGCATTTT. Amino acid sequence: CASSEGSGYSNQPQHF.

This chain links TRBV28 with TRBJ2-7; D is perhaps TRBD2 (6 bases). V was trimmed by 6 bases and J by 1 base, leaving 13 bases between them. The germline V gene has CDR1 MDHEN and CDR2 SYDVKM. The CDR3 has 14 amino acids. CDR3 protein: CASRGTLASYEQYF. The CDR3 region has the DNA TGTGCCAGCAGGGGGACTCTAGCTTCCTACGAGCAGTACTTC.

This clone was recorded once. The chain uses TRBV15 and TRBJ2-3; a weak D match, TRBD2 (6 bases). Looked up from germline, CDR1 is LNHNV and CDR2 is YYDKDF (reference sequence). V lost 3 bases and J lost 5, with 18 bases in between. The length of the CDR3 is 16 residues. CDR3 coding DNA: TGTGCCACCAGCAGGTCTACCGGGACTGGGGAAGATACGCAGTATTTT. The encoded protein is CATSRSTGTGEDTQYF. Combining the CDR3 with reference TRBV15 and TRBJ2-3 gives the whole variable domain DAMVIQNPRYQVTQFGKPVTLSCSQTLNHNVMYWYQQKSSQAPKLLFHYYDKDFNNEADTPDNFQSRRPNTSFCFLDIRSPGLGDTAMYLCATSRSTGTGEDTQYFGPGTRLTVL.

The chain joins TRBV3-1 (or the pseudogene TRBV3-2) to TRBJ2-5; TRBD1 aligns across 11 bases. The CDR3 contains 16 residues. V dropped 1 base and J dropped 4; count of bases not matched to a gene: 5. Germline V CDR1 and CDR2: LGHDT, YNNKEL (reference sequence). DNA for the CDR3: TGTGCCAGCAGCCAAGGGACAGGGGGCTTTGGAGAGACCCAGTACTTC. This gives the protein CASSQGTGGFGETQYF.

This clone appeared a few times. The chain has TRBV5-1 and TRBJ2-2; tentative D call: TRBD2 (5 bases). Germline assignment: CDR1 SGHRS and CDR2 YFSETQ. CDR3 length equals 15 residues. V was cut by 3 bases and J by 5 bases, with 14 bases left in between. In DNA, the CDR3 is TGCGCCAGCAGCTCCGACACCCCGGGAACCGGGGAGCTGTTTTTT. Amino acids: CASSSDTPGTGELFF.

This clone was observed once. The CDR3 nucleotides are TGTGCCATCAGCTCCGGTCCTGAAGCTTTCTTT. Protein: CAISSGPEAFF. This chain connects TRBV10-3 to TRBJ1-1; D ambiguous. Germline V gene data show CDR1 as ENHRY and CDR2 as SYGVKD. The germline V and J ends were trimmed by 6 bases and 6 bases, with 8 bases remaining between them. The CDR3 sequence is 11 residues long.

The chain has TRBV19 and TRBJ2-7; 9 nucleotides align to TRBD1. V trimming: 4 bases; J trimming: 1 base; junction bases outside the gene matches: 5. From germline, CDR1 is LNHDA and CDR2 SQIVND (reference sequence). The CDR3 is 15 amino acids. CDR3 region: CASSTGQGGSYEQYF. The CDR3 bases are TGTGCCAGTAGTACGGGACAGGGCGGGTCCTACGAGCAGTACTTC. Full variable domain (outside the CDR3, taken from reference TRBV19 and TRBJ2-7): DGGITQSPKYLFRKEGQNVTLSCEQNLNHDAMYWYRQDPGQGLRLIYYSQIVNDFQKGDIAEGYSVSREKKESFPLTVTSAQKNPTAFYLCASSTGQGGSYEQYFGPGTRLTVT.

The chain links TRBV10-1 to TRBJ2-1, with D possibly matching TRBD2 (7 bases). With 4 bases removed from V and 10 bases from J, the gap between germline ends came to 26 bases. The germline gives CDR1 WNHNN, CDR2 SYGVQD (reference sequence). The CDR3 is made up of 17 amino acids. The CDR3 protein is CASSGSRGGAFTMEQFF. DNA of the CDR3: TGCGCCAGCAGTGGATCTAGGGGGGGGGCGTTTACAATGGAGCAGTTCTTC.

The CDR3 DNA follows: TGTGCCACCAGTGACTGGTTGACAGGCAACTATGGCTACACCTTC. Protein: CATSDWLTGNYGYTF. V and J are TRBV24-1 and TRBJ1-2; a possible D gene is TRBD1 (6 bases). CDR1 is KGHDR and CDR2 is SFDVKD in the germline V gene. Trimming shortened V by 4 bases and J by 2 bases, and 13 bases separated the two germline ends. There are 15 residues in the CDR3.

The V gene is TRBV5-1, the J gene TRBJ2-2; 11 nucleotides line up with TRBD1. Germline loops: CDR1 SGHRS, CDR2 YFSETQ. CDR3 length: 16 residues. Trimming cost V 4 bases and J 3 bases; bases outside gene matches: 5. Written as DNA, the CDR3 is TGCGCCAGCAGCCGGTCGGGACAGGGGGACACCGGGGAGCTGTTTTTT. It is translated as CASSRSGQGDTGELFF.

The V and J genes are TRBV6-2 or TRBV6-3 and TRBJ2-2; 9 nucleotides line up with TRBD2. The CDR3 is 15 amino acids. The germline CDR1 and CDR2 sequences are MNHEY and SVGEGT. Trimming removed 6 bases from V and 7 bases from J; junction bases left unmatched: 9. CDR3 DNA sequence: TGTGCCAGCAGCCAACTAGCGGGCTCCGGCGGGGAGCTGTTTTTT. Translated: CASSQLAGSGGELFF.

The rearrangement uses TRBV7-9 and TRBJ1-5; unclear D gene. The CDR3 extends over 12 amino acids. Germline V gives CDR1 SEHNR, CDR2 FQNEAQ (reference sequence). Trimming stripped 5 bases from V and 6 bases from J, with 8 bases between. Here the CDR3 DNA reads TGTGCCAGCAGCAGCGATGGTCAGCCCCAGCATTTT. Translated: CASSSDGQPQHF.

J is TRBJ2-7 and V is TRBV12-3 or TRBV12-4; 7 bases match TRBD1. This CDR3 comprises 13 residues. The V and J ends lost 6 bases and 2 bases, in that order; junction bases with no gene match: 4. This CDR3 is CASSPGTAYEQYF. The CDR3 DNA reads as TGTGCCAGCAGCCCCGGGACAGCCTACGAGCAGTACTTC.

The chain links TRBV3-1 (or the pseudogene TRBV3-2) to TRBJ1-1, with D hard to call. V gave up 0 bases and J gave up 2 bases, with 7 bases separating them. The CDR3 is made up of 14 amino acids. Per germline, CDR1 LGHDT and CDR2 YNNKEL (reference sequence). The CDR3 here is CASSQDWSNTEAFF. The CDR3 DNA reads as TGTGCCAGCAGCCAAGATTGGAGCAACACTGAAGCTTTCTTT.

This CDR3 is CASSEGGQSNYGYTF. The CDR3 nucleotides are TGTGCCAGCAGTGAAGGCGGACAGAGTAACTATGGCTACACCTTC. The chain employs TRBV2 and TRBJ1-2; D perhaps matches TRBD1 (6 bases). V was clipped by 1 base and J by 1 base, with 10 bases between them. Per the germline V gene, CDR1 is SNHLY and CDR2 is FYNNEI. The CDR3 is 15 amino acids.

This clone was picked up one time. The chain uses TRBV20-1 and TRBJ1-4, with TRBD1 as a possible D gene (6 bases). The CDR3 sequence is 11 residues long. Germline V gene sequence: CDR1 DFQATT, CDR2 SNEGSKA (reference sequence). V was trimmed by 5 bases and J by 8 bases, leaving 9 bases between them. The CDR3 reads CSAHDREKLFF. The CDR3 DNA sequence: TGCAGTGCTCACGACAGGGAAAAACTGTTTTTT.

This sequence joins TRBV5-6 and TRBJ2-3; 12 bases line up with TRBD2. The CDR3 runs to 16 residues. J lost 1 base, V lost 4 bases, and 4 bases had no gene match. CDR1 SGHDT and CDR2 YYEEEE come from the germline V gene. CDR3 in DNA: TGTGCCAGCAGCGAACTAGCGGGGGGCCGCACAGATACGCAGTATTTT. Its protein is CASSELAGGRTDTQYF.

The J gene is TRBJ1-3, the V gene TRBV21-1. TRBV21-1 is a pseudogene locus. This CDR3 contains 16 residues. Here the CDR3 reads CASSNARLGSGNTIYF. The CDR3 DNA reads TGTGCCAGCAGCAACGCCAGACTCGGCTCTGGAAACACCATATATTTT.

The chain has TRBV28 and TRBJ2-7; D ambiguous. The CDR3 spans 14 residues. The V gene lost 7 bases and the J gene lost 5 bases, with 18 bases spanning the gap. Germline values: CDR1 MDHEN, CDR2 SYDVKM. This CDR3 reads CASTLSLRLNEQYF. The CDR3 DNA reads TGTGCCAGCACCCTAAGCCTTAGACTCAACGAGCAGTACTTC.

A few counts support this clone. The chain carries TRBV5-1 and TRBJ2-3, with 10 bases matching TRBD1. Unmatched junction bases numbered 6, after V lost 6 bases and J lost 2 bases. CDR1 and CDR2 (germline): SGHRS, YFSETQ. The CDR3 contains 15 residues. The CDR3 region has the DNA TGCGCCAGCACCCGGGACAGGGGTTCCACAGATACGCAGTATTTT. It yields the protein CASTRDRGSTDTQYF.

CDR3 loop: CASSVGGRSNQPQHF. The CDR3 nucleotides are TGTGCCAGCAGCGTAGGCGGGAGGAGCAATCAGCCCCAGCATTTT. The V and J genes are TRBV9 and TRBJ1-5; D remains ambiguous. V was pared by 0 bases and J by 1 base, with 8 bases between. The CDR3 length is 15 residues. Germline V gives CDR1 SGDLS, CDR2 YYNGEE. The variable domain in full, with the rest retrieved from reference TRBV9 and TRBJ1-5, is DSGVTQTPKHLITATGQRVTLRCSPRSGDLSVYWYQQSLDQGLQFLIQYYNGEERAKGNILERFSAQQFPDLHSELNLSSLELGDSALYFCASSVGGRSNQPQHFGDGTRLSIL.

This chain connects TRBV2 to TRBJ1-2, with TRBD1 matching over 8 bases. Trimming took 4 bases from V and 3 from J; bases not matched to a gene: 4. The CDR3 has 14 residues. Per germline, CDR1 SNHLY and CDR2 FYNNEI. CDR3 in DNA: TGTGCCAGCAGTGCAGGGGGCTGGGACTATGGCTACACCTTC. This sequence encodes CASSAGGWDYGYTF.

V and J are TRBV6-6 and TRBJ1-1; D is unresolved. Deletions cut 5 bases from V and 1 base from J, with 11 bases between. This CDR3 comprises 14 residues. Germline V gene lookup returns CDR1 MNHNY and CDR2 SVGAGI (reference sequence). This CDR3 reads CASSIVAANTEAFF. DNA for the CDR3: TGTGCCAGCAGTATCGTCGCGGCGAACACTGAAGCTTTCTTT.

The chain recombines TRBV5-1 with TRBJ2-5; 7 positions match TRBD1. Germline CDR1 reads SGHRS; CDR2 reads YFSETQ. J was trimmed by 2 bases and V by 4 bases; bases with no gene match: 5. The CDR3 covers 14 residues. CDR3 loop: CASSPGTAQETQYF. CDR3 sequence (DNA): TGCGCCAGCAGCCCAGGGACAGCTCAAGAGACCCAGTACTTC. Variable domain in full (rest from reference TRBV5-1 and TRBJ2-5): KAGVTQTPRYLIKTRGQQVTLSCSPISGHRSVSWYQQTPGQGLQFLFEYFSETQRNKGNFPGRFSGRQFSNSRSEMNVSTLELGDSALYLCASSPGTAQETQYFGPGTRLLVL.

This clone is a singleton in its sample. The chain recombines TRBV7-2 with TRBJ2-1; D is uncertain. CDR1 SGHTA and CDR2 FQGNSA come from the germline V gene. Deletions cut 5 bases from V and 0 bases from J, with 5 bases between. CDR3 length equals 13 residues. The CDR3 here is CASSRSSYNEQFF. The CDR3 DNA follows: TGTGCCAGCAGCCGCAGCTCCTACAATGAGCAGTTCTTC.

J is TRBJ1-1 and V is TRBV5-6; 7 bases are a match to TRBD1. CDR1 SGHDT and CDR2 YYEEEE come from the germline V gene. This CDR3 contains 14 residues. J was trimmed by 6 bases and V by 3 bases; bases with no gene match: 8. CDR3 in amino acids: CASSSQGLMAEAFF. As DNA, the CDR3 is TGTGCCAGCAGCTCACAGGGGCTTATGGCTGAAGCTTTCTTT. Full variable domain (outside the CDR3, taken from reference TRBV5-6 and TRBJ1-1): DAGVTQSPTHLIKTRGQQVTLRCSPKSGHDTVSWYQQALGQGPQFIFQYYEEEERQRGNFPDRFSGHQFPNYSSELNVNALLLGDSALYLCASSSQGLMAEAFFGQGTRLTVV.